Below, 25 T cell receptor beta chains from the same sample are listed, as sequenced in a study of cytomegalovirus exposure and HLA in healthy donors. Amplification used 60 Vbeta primers and 13 Jbeta primers. Produced via immunoSEQ multiplex PCR; TCRdb's table is partial and in-frame only. This sample carries some 40,000 clones, roughly 60% of them seen once, and the ten largest clones take more than 10%. Source material: PBMCs. The receptors here all came from a man aged 55 to 69 in good health and CMV-seropositive.

This clone appeared a single time. The rearrangement uses TRBV4-2 and TRBJ2-5; perhaps TRBD2 as D (6 bases). Trimming left V 4 bases short and J 3 bases short, with 15 bases between. Germline V CDR1 and CDR2: LGHNA, YNFKEQ. The CDR3 totals 15 residues. The DNA of the CDR3 is TGTGCCAGCAGCCCAAACCCGGAGCGGGAAGAGACCCAGTACTTC. The encoded protein is CASSPNPEREETQYF.

The CDR3 coding sequence is TGCAGCACATGGGAGGGATCCCGGGCGGAAGCTTTCTTT. It translates to CSTWEGSRAEAFF. This chain joins TRBV29-1 and TRBJ1-1; D is undetermined. From germline, CDR1 is SQVTM and CDR2 ANQGSEA. The CDR3 is 13 residues long. V was cut by 8 bases and J by 8 bases, with 21 bases left in between.

The chain recombines TRBV9 with TRBJ2-7, with D perhaps TRBD1 (5 bases). Trimming removed 3 bases from V and 3 bases from J, with 16 bases in between. CDR3 length: 15 amino acids. Germline V lookup: CDR1 SGDLS, CDR2 YYNGEE. As DNA, the CDR3 is TGTGCCAGCAGCGCCAGACCGGACACTTTCTACGAGCAGTACTTC. It specifies CASSARPDTFYEQYF.

The CDR3 DNA reads TGCGCCAGCAGGAGGGACAGGGGCACTGAAGCTTTCTTT. This gives the protein CASRRDRGTEAFF. This sequence joins TRBV5-1 and TRBJ1-1, with 10 positions matching TRBD1. J gave up 4 bases and V 5 bases, and 2 bases lay outside the gene matches. The CDR3 totals 13 residues. Germline V gene sequence: CDR1 SGHRS, CDR2 YFSETQ.

This clone has only one observation. J is TRBJ1-2 and V is TRBV9; unclear D gene. Germline assignment: CDR1 SGDLS and CDR2 YYNGEE. V was trimmed by 0 bases and J by 0 bases, leaving 6 bases between them. The CDR3 length is 14 residues. The CDR3 here is CASSVDSPNYGYTF. CDR3 sequence (DNA): TGTGCCAGCAGCGTAGACAGCCCTAACTATGGCTACACCTTC.

There are a few counts of this clone. The chain couples TRBV20-1 to TRBJ1-1, with D unresolved. V was shortened by 7 bases and J by 2 bases, with 8 bases between the two germline ends. This CDR3 has 11 amino acids. Germline CDR1 reads DFQATT; CDR2 reads SNEGSKA (reference sequence). Here the CDR3 DNA reads TGCAGTGTAGCGGGCAACACTGAAGCTTTCTTT. This encodes CSVAGNTEAFF.

The chain links TRBV7-6 to TRBJ2-3; D uncertain. V lost 5 bases and J 1 base, leaving 13 bases between the germline ends. This CDR3 spans 15 amino acids. Germline loops: CDR1 SGHVS, CDR2 FNYEAQ. CDR3: CASSLGGEGTDTQYF. In DNA, the CDR3 is TGTGCCAGCAGCCTCGGCGGTGAGGGCACAGATACGCAGTATTTT. Variable domain in full (rest from reference TRBV7-6 and TRBJ2-3): GAGVSQSPRYKVTKRGQDVALRCDPISGHVSLYWYRQALGQGPEFLTYFNYEAQQDKSGLPNDRFSAERPEGSISTLTIQRTEQRDSAMYRCASSLGGEGTDTQYFGPGTRLTVL.

This chain connects TRBV15 to TRBJ2-1, with 9 bases identical to TRBD1. V dropped 1 base and J dropped 0; count of bases not matched to a gene: 10. Germline V gene data show CDR1 as LNHNV and CDR2 as YYDKDF (reference sequence). This CDR3 contains 19 residues. CDR3 residues: CATSRGTGVIPSSYNEQFF. In DNA form, the CDR3 reads TGTGCCACCAGCAGAGGGACAGGGGTTATCCCCAGCTCCTACAATGAGCAGTTCTTC.

This clone appeared a few times. This rearrangement joins TRBV6-6 to TRBJ2-7; D ambiguous. With 6 bases removed from V and 3 bases from J, the gap between germline ends came to 12 bases. This CDR3 comprises 13 residues. The germline CDR1 and CDR2 sequences are MNHNY and SVGAGI (reference sequence). The CDR3 coding sequence is TGTGCCAGCAGGGTCAGGTCAGGCTACGAGCAGTACTTC. Amino acid sequence: CASRVRSGYEQYF.

This clone was counted only a few times. The rearrangement links TRBV13 to TRBJ2-5, with D possibly called TRBD1 or TRBD2 (6 bases each). The end of the DNA aligns better with TRBJ2-7, so the J call may be wrong. The CDR3 extends over 14 amino acids. Germline V gene lookup returns CDR1 PRHDT and CDR2 FYEKMQ (reference sequence). CDR3 sequence reads: CASSPTEGAYEQYF. The DNA of the CDR3 is TGTGCCAGCAGCCCGACGGAGGGGGCCTACGAGCAGTACTTC.

In nucleotides, the CDR3 is TGTGCCAGTAGTAGGACAGGGTCGACCTACAATGAGCAGTTCTTC. The encoded protein is CASSRTGSTYNEQFF. This chain connects TRBV19 to TRBJ2-1; 8 bases are a match to TRBD1. Germline V gene data show CDR1 as LNHDA and CDR2 as SQIVND (reference sequence). The CDR3 contains 15 residues. The V segment lost 4 bases and the J segment 2 bases; nucleotides outside the gene matches: 4.

V gene TRBV2 combines with J gene TRBJ2-3, with 9 bases fitting TRBD1. V shed 5 bases, J shed 0 bases, and the junction held 3 bases outside the gene matches. The CDR3 has 15 residues. The germline V gene has CDR1 SNHLY and CDR2 FYNNEI. The CDR3 reads CASSTGQGSTDTQYF. CDR3 nucleotides: TGTGCCAGCAGTACCGGACAGGGGAGCACAGATACGCAGTATTTT. Variable domain in full (rest from reference TRBV2 and TRBJ2-3): EPEVTQTPSHQVTQMGQEVILRCVPISNHLYFYWYRQILGQKVEFLVSFYNNEISEKSEIFDDQFSVERPDGSNFTLKIRSTKLEDSAMYFCASSTGQGSTDTQYFGPGTRLTVL.

The table lists this clone with a few counts. The chain joins TRBV10-1 to TRBJ1-4; 9 bases align to TRBD1. J gave up 8 bases and V 4 bases, and 5 bases lay outside the gene matches. Germline assignment: CDR1 WNHNN and CDR2 SYGVQD (reference sequence). This CDR3 spans 14 amino acids. This CDR3 is CASSAGTGHEKLFF. In DNA form, the CDR3 reads TGCGCCAGCAGTGCCGGGACAGGGCACGAAAAACTGTTTTTT.

The CDR3 nucleotides are TGCGCCAGCAGCTTGGGGACAAATAAAGGATACGAGCAGTACTTC. As protein: CASSLGTNKGYEQYF. The chain joins TRBV5-1 to TRBJ2-7; TRBD1 might be the D (5 bases). The CDR3 is 15 residues long. Germline loops: CDR1 SGHRS, CDR2 YFSETQ. The germline V and J ends were trimmed by 0 bases and 4 bases, with 14 bases remaining between them.

This clone turned up a few times. This sequence may be a read error, since a much larger clone differs from it by one base. This likely comes from a read error, as the CDR3 has no conserved phenylalanine or tryptophan at its end. The V call is TRBV6-1, the J call TRBJ1-5; 7 bases match TRBD1. This CDR3 is 14 amino acids long. CDR1 MNHNS and CDR2 SASEGT come from the germline V gene. J gave up 7 bases and V 5 bases, and 8 bases lay outside the gene matches. The CDR3 is CASSPQTGSQPQHL. CDR3 DNA sequence: TGTGCCAGCAGTCCGCAGACAGGGAGCCAGCCCCAGCATCTT.

The chain carries TRBV7-2 and TRBJ2-3; 7 bases match TRBD1. The CDR3 sequence is 14 residues long. Germline V gene sequence: CDR1 SGHTA, CDR2 FQGNSA. V was clipped by 6 bases and J by 5 bases; unmatched bases: 8. CDR3 region: CASSTRGTEDTQYF. The CDR3 nucleotides are TGTGCCAGCAGTACCCGAGGGACAGAAGATACGCAGTATTTT.

This clone has more than one count but fewer than ten. This chain links TRBV4-2 with TRBJ1-3, with 11 bases matching TRBD1. The CDR3 consists of 15 residues. In germline, CDR1 is LGHNA, CDR2 YNFKEQ. V lost 1 base, J lost 8 bases, and 4 bases stayed unmatched. The CDR3 reads CASSQGGQGAYTIYF. In DNA form, the CDR3 reads TGTGCCAGCAGCCAAGGCGGACAGGGGGCATACACCATATATTTT.

V usage is TRBV29-1 and J usage is TRBJ2-3; D unresolved. V was pared by 4 bases and J by 0 bases, with 8 bases between. CDR3 length: 13 residues. The germline CDR1 and CDR2 sequences are SQVTM and ANQGSEA. The CDR3 loop is CSVGRSSTDTQYF. CDR3 coding DNA: TGCAGCGTTGGGAGATCTAGCACAGATACGCAGTATTTT.

The chain carries TRBV6-5 and TRBJ2-1, with D possibly TRBD2 on 5 matching bases. The CDR3 runs 14 residues. V lost 2 bases, J lost 4 bases, and 9 bases lay in between. Germline-derived CDR1 and CDR2 are MNHEY and SVGAGI. This chain's CDR3 is CASSYEDSYNEQFF. CDR3 bases: TGTGCCAGCAGTTACGAGGACTCATACAATGAGCAGTTCTTC.

The chain employs TRBV30 and TRBJ2-7; possible D gene TRBD1, 6 bases. V was clipped by 2 bases and J by 3 bases, with 8 bases between them. The V gene's germline CDR1 is GTSNPN and CDR2 SVGIG (reference sequence). The CDR3 spans 12 residues. CDR3 loop: CAWSRDNYEQYF. The CDR3 DNA reads TGTGCCTGGAGTCGGGACAACTACGAGCAGTACTTC. Full variable domain (remainder filled in from reference TRBV30 and TRBJ2-7): SQTIHQWPATLVQPVGSPLSLECTVEGTSNPNLYWYRQAAGRGLQLLFYSVGIGQISSEVPQNLSASRPQDRQFILSSKKLLLSDSGFYLCAWSRDNYEQYFGPGTRLTVT.

V and J are TRBV4-3 and TRBJ2-1; 10 bases agree with TRBD1. The CDR3 has 17 residues. V dropped 0 bases and J dropped 9; count of bases not matched to a gene: 11. Per germline, CDR1 LGHNA and CDR2 YSLEER. The CDR3 is CASSQELTGTGVGEQFF. The DNA of the CDR3 is TGCGCCAGCAGCCAAGAACTAACCGGGACAGGGGTCGGTGAGCAGTTCTTC.

The genes are TRBV5-1 and TRBJ2-4; perhaps TRBD1 as D (5 bases). This CDR3 has 16 amino acids. Trimming stripped 0 bases from V and 0 bases from J, with 10 bases between. Germline-derived CDR1 and CDR2 are SGHRS and YFSETQ. CDR3 nucleotide sequence: TGCGCCAGCAGCTTGGAGGTCCAGGGAGCCAAAAACATTCAGTACTTC. This gives the protein CASSLEVQGAKNIQYF.

The chain is built from TRBV5-4 and TRBJ2-7; D is uncertain. Germline lookup yields CDR1 SGHNT and CDR2 YYREEE (reference sequence). This CDR3 is built from 14 residues. V gave up 4 bases and J gave up 2 bases, with 13 bases separating them. CDR3 sequence: CASSPSRWAYEQYF. DNA of the CDR3: TGTGCCAGCAGCCCCTCGCGGTGGGCCTACGAGCAGTACTTC.

This clone was observed a single time. This rearrangement joins TRBV28 to TRBJ2-7, with TRBD1 matching 9 bases. The CDR3 runs 16 residues. Germline CDR1 is MDHEN and CDR2 is SYDVKM. The V segment lost 5 bases and the J segment 4 bases; nucleotides outside the gene matches: 12. CDR3 sequence: CASSGGQGGRIYEQYF. For the CDR3, the DNA is TGTGCCAGCAGTGGGGGACAGGGCGGAAGGATTTACGAGCAGTACTTC.

V usage is TRBV7-9 and J usage is TRBJ2-3, with 14 positions matching TRBD2. The CDR3 covers 17 residues. Germline V CDR1 and CDR2: SEHNR, FQNEAQ (reference sequence). The V gene end was trimmed by 4 bases and the J gene end by 4 bases; junction bases not matched to a gene: 7. The DNA for the CDR3 is TGTGCCAGCAGCTGGGGACTAGCGGGAGTAAACTCAGATACGCAGTATTTT. This sequence encodes CASSWGLAGVNSDTQYF.